The rows below give T cell receptor beta chains drawn from one sample of a study of glioma-infiltrating T cells after dendritic cell vaccination. Sequenced by immunoSEQ multiplex PCR; TCRdb stores in-frame clones only, minus some. Of around 97,000 clones in the sample, more than 80% are singletons; the top ten hold about 12%. Here the sequenced sample was blood, taken before dendritic cell vaccination. The receptor set was obtained from a human donor with glioblastoma. Both conserved end residues are part of each CDR3. D genes are given only for firm matches. The listing skips clone size in some rows; elsewhere it reads once, few, many or a size class.

d_gene: TRBD1; v_gene: TRBV10-3; abundance: NA; j_gene: TRBJ2-7; CDR3aa: CAISLDRAPLQYF; CDR3nt: TGTGCCATCAGTTTGGACAGGGCGCCCCTGCAGTACTTC
d_gene: NA; v_gene: TRBV7-2; abundance: NA; j_gene: TRBJ1-5; CDR3aa: CASSSAGNSNQPQHF; CDR3nt: TGTGCCAGCAGCTCCGCAGGGAATAGCAATCAGCCCCAGCATTTT
d_gene: NA; v_gene: TRBV6-1; abundance: NA; j_gene: TRBJ2-1; CDR3aa: CASNPGQGYNEQFF; CDR3nt: TGTGCCAGCAATCCGGGACAAGGCTACAATGAGCAGTTCTTC
d_gene: TRBD2; v_gene: TRBV19; abundance: once; j_gene: TRBJ2-3; CDR3aa: CASSPGGARLTDTQYF; CDR3nt: TGTGCCAGTAGTCCCGGGGGGGCCCGGCTCACAGATACGCAGTATTTT
d_gene: NA; v_gene: TRBV6-1; abundance: few; j_gene: TRBJ1-2; CDR3aa: CASSAGQGNNYGYTF; CDR3nt: TGTGCCAGCAGTGCCGGGCAGGGGAATAACTATGGCTACACCTTC
d_gene: TRBD1; v_gene: TRBV7-3; abundance: few; j_gene: TRBJ2-3; CDR3aa: CASSLNGQGASDTQYF; CDR3nt: TGTGCCAGCAGCTTAAACGGACAGGGGGCCTCAGATACGCAGTATTTT
d_gene: TRBD2; v_gene: TRBV2; abundance: NA; j_gene: TRBJ2-1; CDR3aa: CASSETGGVFNEQFF; CDR3nt: TGTGCCAGCAGTGAAACGGGGGGGGTGTTCAATGAGCAGTTCTTC
d_gene: NA; v_gene: TRBV21-1; abundance: NA; j_gene: TRBJ1-2; CDR3aa: CASSKLGWGGDSNYGYTF; CDR3nt: TGTGCCAGCAGCAAGCTAGGTTGGGGTGGGGACAGCAACTATGGCTACACCTTC
d_gene: TRBD1; v_gene: TRBV6-1; abundance: NA; j_gene: TRBJ2-7; CDR3aa: CASSGQGGADEQYF; CDR3nt: TGTGCCAGCAGTGGACAGGGTGGGGCCGACGAGCAGTACTTC
d_gene: NA; v_gene: TRBV6-6; abundance: NA; j_gene: TRBJ1-1; CDR3aa: CASSPYTEAFF; CDR3nt: TGTGCCAGCAGTCCCTACACTGAAGCTTTCTTT